The TCR beta chain under discussion was sequenced for a study of blood T cell repertoires in COVID-19. Background on the study: The United States, Italy and Spain were the sources of the acute and convalescent COVID-19 samples.

As handled by the study authors: Counts of nucleated cells, estimated from reference gene primer amplification, were obtained. The assay was immunoSEQ multiplex PCR, and TCRdb's table has in-frame clones only and misses some. V and J calls and clone size are copied from that table; D and trimming were computed from the DNA. The repertoire holds some 30,000 clones, with approximately 86% as singletons. V was clipped by 4 bases and J by 5 bases; unmatched bases: 5. Per the germline V gene, CDR1 is LGHDT and CDR2 is YNNKEL (reference sequence). The CDR3 totals 15 residues. This chain uses TRBV3-1 (or the pseudogene TRBV3-2) with TRBJ2-1, with 10 bases aligning to TRBD2. The sequence was collected from a human donor in a cohort sampled during active COVID-19. The donor label of this sample is uncertain. Sequencing was done on a sample of peripheral blood. In DNA form, the CDR3 reads TGTGCCAGCAGCCCTGGGACTAGCGTACACAATGAGCAGTTCTTC. It yields the protein CASSPGTSVHNEQFF.